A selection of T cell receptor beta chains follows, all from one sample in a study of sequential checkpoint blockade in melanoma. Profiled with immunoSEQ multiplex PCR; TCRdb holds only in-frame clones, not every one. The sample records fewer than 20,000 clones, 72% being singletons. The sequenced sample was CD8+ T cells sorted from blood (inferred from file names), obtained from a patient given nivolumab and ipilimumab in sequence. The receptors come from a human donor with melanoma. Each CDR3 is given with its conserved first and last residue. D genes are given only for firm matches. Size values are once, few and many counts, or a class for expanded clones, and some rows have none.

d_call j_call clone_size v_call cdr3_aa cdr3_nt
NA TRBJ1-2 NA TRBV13 CASSPPGTNYGYTF TGTGCCAGCAGCCCGCCAGGGACTAACTATGGCTACACCTTC
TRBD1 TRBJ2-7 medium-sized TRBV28 CASSLNVGTDSYEQYF TGTGCCAGCAGTTTAAATGTTGGGACAGACTCCTACGAGCAGTACTTC
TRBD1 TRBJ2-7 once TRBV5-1 CASSFRDRVDEQYF TGCGCCAGCAGCTTCCGGGACAGGGTCGACGAGCAGTACTTC
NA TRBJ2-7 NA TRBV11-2 CASSLVQRPPYEQYF TGTGCCAGCAGCTTAGTGCAGCGTCCTCCCTACGAGCAGTACTTC
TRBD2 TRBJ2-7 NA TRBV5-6 CASSLGEGVAENEQYF TGTGCCAGCAGCTTGGGGGAGGGAGTGGCGGAAAACGAGCAGTACTTC
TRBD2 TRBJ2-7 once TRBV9 CASSVDVAGGNEQYF TGTGCCAGCAGCGTAGATGTGGCGGGAGGTAACGAGCAGTACTTC
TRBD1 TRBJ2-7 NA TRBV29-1 CSVGLPDRGHEQYF TGCAGCGTAGGCCTTCCGGACAGGGGGCACGAGCAGTACTTC
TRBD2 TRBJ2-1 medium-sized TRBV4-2 CASRPSVAGAYNEQFF TGTGCCAGCAGACCGTCGGTGGCGGGGGCCTACAATGAGCAGTTCTTC
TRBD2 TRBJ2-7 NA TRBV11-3 CASSLNSGRAREQYF TGTGCCAGCAGCCTGAATAGCGGGAGGGCTCGCGAGCAGTACTTC
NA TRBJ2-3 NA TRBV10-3 CAISEGARASTDTQYF TGTGCCATCAGTGAGGGGGCCCGTGCTAGCACAGATACGCAGTATTTT
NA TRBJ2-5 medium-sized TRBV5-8 CASSVGQGETQYF TGTGCCAGCAGCGTCGGGCAGGGAGAGACCCAGTACTTC
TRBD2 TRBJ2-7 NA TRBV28 CASSLSGLAAYEQYF TGTGCCAGCAGTTTATCTGGACTAGCGGCCTACGAGCAGTACTTC
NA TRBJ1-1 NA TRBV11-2 CASSLRWGDTEAFF TGTGCCAGCAGCTTAAGATGGGGGGACACTGAAGCTTTCTTT
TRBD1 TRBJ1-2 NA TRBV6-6 CASRGTGRNFSF TGTGCCAGCAGGGGGACAGGGCGGAACTTCTCCTTC
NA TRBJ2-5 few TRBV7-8 CASRGHLQETQYF TGTGCCAGCAGGGGACACCTCCAAGAGACCCAGTACTTC
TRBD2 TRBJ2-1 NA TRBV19 CASRVSGSSYNEQFF TGTGCCAGTAGGGTTAGCGGGAGCTCCTACAATGAGCAGTTCTTC
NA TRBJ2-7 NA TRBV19 CASSITVIYEQYF TGTGCCAGTAGTATAACGGTAATCTACGAGCAGTACTTC
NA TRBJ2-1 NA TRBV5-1 CASSLSTGKSHEQFF TGCGCCAGCAGCTTGTCTACAGGGAAATCCCATGAGCAGTTCTTC
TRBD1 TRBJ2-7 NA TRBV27 CASSLGQGPGEQYF TGTGCCAGCAGTCTAGGACAGGGCCCCGGCGAGCAGTACTTC
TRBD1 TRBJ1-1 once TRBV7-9 CASSLTGGRAEAFF TGTGCCAGCAGCTTAACAGGGGGTAGGGCTGAAGCTTTCTTT
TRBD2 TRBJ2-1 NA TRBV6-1 CASSEGTSGSNEQFF TGTGCCAGCAGTGAAGGGACTAGCGGGAGCAATGAGCAGTTCTTC
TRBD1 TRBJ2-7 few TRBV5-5 CASSPIRTGEAYEQYF TGTGCCAGCAGCCCGATAAGGACAGGGGAGGCCTACGAGCAGTACTTC
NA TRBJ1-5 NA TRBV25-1 CASSEFSGNQPQHF TGTGCCAGCAGTGAATTTTCGGGCAATCAGCCCCAGCATTTT
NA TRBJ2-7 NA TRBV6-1 CASSDRQVYEQYF TGTGCCAGCAGTGATAGACAGGTCTACGAGCAGTACTTC
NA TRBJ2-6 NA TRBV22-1 CPGRSVRSEQSRANVLTF TGTCCTGGGAGGTCCGTACGAAGCGAACAAAGTCGGGCCAACGTCCTGACTTTC
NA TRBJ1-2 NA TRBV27 CASEDGDYGYTF TGTGCCAGCGAGGACGGGGACTATGGCTACACCTTC
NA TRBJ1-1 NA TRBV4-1 CASSQSGLMGNTEAFF TGCGCCAGCAGCCAATCAGGACTCATGGGGAACACTGAAGCTTTCTTT
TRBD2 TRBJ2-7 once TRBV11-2 CASSLALSLAGASYEQYF TGTGCCAGCAGCTTAGCCCTTTCCCTAGCGGGAGCCTCCTACGAGCAGTACTTC
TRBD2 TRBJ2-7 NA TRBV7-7 CASSLAPTSGLCEQYF TGTGCTAGCAGCTTAGCGCCGACTAGCGGGCTTTGTGAGCAGTACTTC
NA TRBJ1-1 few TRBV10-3 CAIRKIGDEAFF TGTGCCATCAGGAAGATAGGGGATGAAGCTTTCTTT
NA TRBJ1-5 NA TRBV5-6 CASSPGGAQAINQPQHF TGTGCCAGCAGCCCGGGAGGGGCTCAAGCCATCAATCAGCCCCAGCATTTT
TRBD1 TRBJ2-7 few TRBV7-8 CASSPAPGQYEQYF TGTGCCAGCAGCCCAGCCCCGGGACAGTACGAGCAGTACTTC
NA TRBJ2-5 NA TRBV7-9 CASSSVTGKTQYF TGTGCCAGCAGCTCGGTTACAGGGAAGACCCAGTACTTC
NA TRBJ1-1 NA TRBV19 CASSIGRTEAFF TGTGCCAGTAGTATAGGGAGGACTGAAGCTTTCTTT
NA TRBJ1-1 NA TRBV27 CASPRGPEKSVNTEAFF TGTGCCAGCCCCAGGGGCCCGGAGAAATCGGTGAACACTGAAGCTTTCTTT
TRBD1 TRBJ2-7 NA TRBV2 CASEGGTGSPEQYF TGTGCCAGCGAAGGAGGGACAGGGTCCCCCGAGCAGTACTTC
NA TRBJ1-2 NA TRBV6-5 CASSYFDPRQSRGYTF TGTGCCAGCAGTTACTTCGATCCCCGACAGAGCCGTGGCTACACCTTC
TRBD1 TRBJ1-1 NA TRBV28 CASSPRGNPEAFF TGTGCCAGCAGTCCCAGGGGGAACCCTGAAGCTTTCTTT
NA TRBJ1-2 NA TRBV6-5 CASSYSGTGGYTF TGTGCCAGCAGTTACTCTGGAACGGGTGGCTACACCTTC
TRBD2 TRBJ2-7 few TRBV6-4 CASSGATSGPYEQYF TGTGCCAGCAGCGGCGCGACTAGCGGGCCGTACGAGCAGTACTTC
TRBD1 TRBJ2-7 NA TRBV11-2 CASSFGTAYEQYF TGTGCCAGCAGCTTCGGGACAGCGTACGAGCAGTACTTC
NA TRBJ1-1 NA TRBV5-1 CASSRGRENTEAFF TGCGCCAGCAGCCGAGGACGGGAGAACACTGAAGCTTTCTTT
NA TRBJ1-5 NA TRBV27 CASSLSGVSNQPQHF TGTGCCAGCAGTTTATCCGGGGTGTCGAATCAGCCCCAGCATTTT
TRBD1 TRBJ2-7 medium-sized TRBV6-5 CASSLSGTGNYEQYF TGTGCCAGCAGTCTCTCCGGGACAGGTAACTACGAGCAGTACTTC
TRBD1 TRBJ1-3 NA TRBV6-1 CASSAAGGRNTIYF TGTGCCAGCAGTGCGGCAGGGGGCCGAAACACCATATATTTT